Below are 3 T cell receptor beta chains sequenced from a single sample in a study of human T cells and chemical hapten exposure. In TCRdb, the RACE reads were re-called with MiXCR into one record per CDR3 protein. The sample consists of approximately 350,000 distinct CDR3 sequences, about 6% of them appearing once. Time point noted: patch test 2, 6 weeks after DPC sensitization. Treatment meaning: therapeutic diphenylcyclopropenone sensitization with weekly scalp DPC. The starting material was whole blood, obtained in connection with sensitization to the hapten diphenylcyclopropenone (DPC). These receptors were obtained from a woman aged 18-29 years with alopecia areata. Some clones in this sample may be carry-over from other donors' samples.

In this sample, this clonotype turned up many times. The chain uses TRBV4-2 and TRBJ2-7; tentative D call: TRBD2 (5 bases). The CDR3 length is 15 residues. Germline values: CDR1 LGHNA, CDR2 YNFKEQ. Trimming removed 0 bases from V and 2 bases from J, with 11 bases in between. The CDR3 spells CASSQEQRRTYEQYF. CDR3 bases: TGTGCCAGCAGCCAAGAGCAGCGGAGGACCTACGAGCAGTACTTC.

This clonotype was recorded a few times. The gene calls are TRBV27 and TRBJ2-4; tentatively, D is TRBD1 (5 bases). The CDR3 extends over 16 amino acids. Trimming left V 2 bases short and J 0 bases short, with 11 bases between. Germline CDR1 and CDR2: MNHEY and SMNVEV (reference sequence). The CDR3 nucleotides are TGTGCCAGCAGTTTAAGGGGCCTTCTAGCCAAAAACATTCAGTACTTC. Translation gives CASSLRGLLAKNIQYF.

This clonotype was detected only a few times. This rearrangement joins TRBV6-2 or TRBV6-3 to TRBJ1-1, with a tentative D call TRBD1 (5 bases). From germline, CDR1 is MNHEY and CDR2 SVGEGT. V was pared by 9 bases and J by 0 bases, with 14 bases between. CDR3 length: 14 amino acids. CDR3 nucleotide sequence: TGTGCCAGTTTATCGGGACGGATGAACACTGAAGCTTTCTTT. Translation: CASLSGRMNTEAFF.